These T cell receptor beta chains were read from a single sample in a study of blood T cells in healthy people across ages. A single record per CDR3 protein comes from TCRdb applying MiXCR to the 5' RACE reads. The table records approximately 830,000 distinct CDR3 sequences, 62% of them present only once. The sequenced sample was blood. The receptors were gathered from a man aged 25 to 40 in good health. Both conserved end residues are trimmed from each CDR3. A D gene is named only where the DNA matches it firmly. Not all rows give a size; the values are once, few, many and, for expanded clones, a class.

clone size | D gene | J gene | V gene | CDR3 protein
few | NA | TRBJ2-1 | TRBV6-1 | ASCQQGRSYNEQF
NA | TRBD2 | TRBJ2-1 | TRBV2 | ASTGGVNEQF
NA | TRBD2 | TRBJ2-3 | TRBV12-3/TRBV12-4 | ASNLAGGNTDTQY
few | NA | TRBJ2-4 | TRBV12-3/TRBV12-4 | ASREWSDKNIQY
few | NA | TRBJ2-7 | TRBV20-1 | SANLRDKGSYEQY
NA | TRBD2 | TRBJ2-1 | TRBV10-3 | AISLSGGPDEQF
NA | NA | NA | TRBV29-1 | SVEGGAAGSYEQY
few | NA | TRBJ2-5 | TRBV7-9 | ASSQDVYQETQY
NA | TRBD1 | TRBJ1-2 | TRBV7-2 | ASSLVSPVSGGANYGYT
NA | TRBD1 | TRBJ2-1 | TRBV14 | ASSRQGVKNEQF
NA | NA | TRBJ2-1 | TRBV14 | ASSQLREQF
NA | NA | NA | TRBV6-2/TRBV6-3 | ASSYNRNEQY
few | NA | TRBJ2-1 | TRBV20-1 | SASFTRRVSNEQF
NA | NA | TRBJ2-3 | TRBV20-1 | SASGSRRPDTQY
NA | TRBD1 | TRBJ2-3 | TRBV12-3/TRBV12-4 | ASRYPRDRGTDTQY
NA | TRBD1 | TRBJ1-5 | TRBV27 | ASSRIGTGMNQPQH
few | TRBD1 | TRBJ2-3 | TRBV10-3 | AISDRGQVSTDTQY
NA | TRBD2 | TRBJ2-7 | TRBV4-1 | ASSQSSGRSYEQY
NA | NA | TRBJ1-4 | TRBV15 | ATSPRRGINEKLF
NA | TRBD2 | TRBJ2-1 | TRBV29-1 | SVEQPGLAVPTYNEQF
NA | TRBD1 | TRBJ2-3 | TRBV4-3 | ASSQVPATGVIDTQY
few | NA | TRBJ1-5 | TRBV24-1 | AVPRDTSNQPQH
many | NA | TRBJ2-4 | TRBV4-2 | ASSQVPGLQNIQY
NA | NA | TRBJ1-2 | TRBV10-3 | AISVAGETNYGYT
NA | NA | TRBJ1-6 | TRBV9 | ASSPEGGHNSPLH
many | NA | TRBJ1-5 | TRBV20-1 | SATTIDGNQPQH
NA | TRBD1 | TRBJ2-5 | TRBV28 | ASIGDSEETQY
NA | NA | TRBJ1-2 | TRBV29-1 | SDFGGAERGGDGYT
NA | NA | TRBJ1-4 | TRBV6-6 | ASSNGNNEKLF
NA | NA | TRBJ2-5 | TRBV7-2 | ASRRLQGGLETQY
NA | TRBD2 | TRBJ2-5 | TRBV7-2 | ASSLAGLVETQY
NA | NA | TRBJ2-2 | TRBV6-5 | ASSYAAGELF
few | NA | NA | TRBV20-1 | SAEDNGGPSYEQY
few | NA | TRBJ1-2 | TRBV15 | ATSRDLTVGGYT
few | TRBD1 | TRBJ1-2 | TRBV5-1 | ASSLEGQLGQGYT
NA | TRBD1 | TRBJ2-1 | TRBV24-1 | ATSDLPTGGSYNEQF
NA | NA | TRBJ2-1 | TRBV12-3/TRBV12-4 | ASSFEGAAYNEQF
few | NA | TRBJ2-7 | TRBV6-6 | ASSSPPGIYEQY
NA | NA | TRBJ2-2 | TRBV28 | ASRPGQTGELF
NA | TRBD2 | TRBJ2-3 | TRBV11-2 | ASSFLASGVADTQY
few | NA | TRBJ2-4 | TRBV3-1 | ASSLRGTTSNIQY
NA | TRBD1 | TRBJ2-7 | TRBV7-2 | ASSPAGTGHREQY
once | TRBD1 | TRBJ2-5 | TRBV6-6 | ASSLGQVTGEY
NA | NA | TRBJ2-1 | TRBV28 | ASSLGVGAGIYNEQF
few | NA | TRBJ2-1 | TRBV6-2/TRBV6-3 | ASSYTLAVYNEQF
NA | NA | TRBJ2-1 | TRBV2 | ASWDEQF
few | NA | TRBJ2-5 | TRBV29-1 | SVEEPLGRETQY
NA | TRBD1 | TRBJ1-2 | TRBV2 | ASRADRGNYGYT
NA | TRBD2 | TRBJ2-7 | TRBV7-6 | ASSKARVSGDTYEQY
NA | TRBD1 | TRBJ1-5 | TRBV20-1 | SAESQTGGDYQPQH
NA | NA | TRBJ2-7 | TRBV20-1 | SASGSYEQY
NA | NA | TRBJ1-6 | TRBV20-1 | SARDSDYNSPLH
NA | TRBD2 | TRBJ2-5 | TRBV7-9 | ASSLELSGGQY
NA | NA | TRBJ1-2 | TRBV5-1 | ASSSGGRYYGYT
NA | NA | TRBJ2-7 | TRBV5-1 | ASRSRGPEQY